This is a list of T cell receptor beta chains from one sample in a study of T cells in Graves' hyperthyroidism and ophthalmopathy. MiXCR, applied by TCRdb to the multiplex PCR reads, yields one record per CDR3 protein. In the table there are 540,000 or so distinct CDR3 sequences, just over 45% of which are singletons. Sequencing used peripheral blood or thyroid tissue (not recorded which). All receptors come from an adult woman with Graves' disease, either hyperthyroidism or ophthalmopathy (not recorded which). Both conserved end residues are part of each CDR3. Each record gives: CDR3 DNA, CDR3 protein, J gene, clone size, D gene, V gene. D genes are given only for firm matches. Some rows have no size entry. The others give once, few or many, or a class for an expanded clone.

DNA: TGTGCCAGCAGCTTAGCATCCTGGGACAGGGTTAATTCACCCCTCCACTTT
CDR3: CASSLASWDRVNSPLHF
J: TRBJ1-6
size: NA
D: TRBD1
V: TRBV7-8

DNA: TGCGCCAGCAGCGTCCGCACAGGGGTAGGACAGCCCCAGCATTTT
CDR3: CASSVRTGVGQPQHF
J: TRBJ1-5
size: NA
D: TRBD1
V: TRBV5-1

DNA: TGTGCCACCAGTGAACCCAACACAGGACGATATGGCTACACCTTC
CDR3: CATSEPNTGRYGYTF
J: TRBJ1-2
size: NA
D: NA
V: TRBV24-1

DNA: TGTGCCATCAGTGATGAGAATGAGCAGTTCTTC
CDR3: CAISDENEQFF
J: TRBJ2-1
size: NA
D: NA
V: TRBV10-3

DNA: TGTGCCAGCAGTCCCGAGGCGGGAGTAACCGGGGAGCTGTTTTTT
CDR3: CASSPEAGVTGELFF
J: TRBJ2-2
size: NA
D: TRBD2
V: TRBV12-3/TRBV12-4

DNA: TGCAGTGCGGACATCACCGGGGAGCTGCTTTTT
CDR3: CSADITGELLF
J: TRBJ2-2
size: NA
D: NA
V: TRBV20-1

DNA: TGTGCCAGCAGCCAAGATGGAAGACAGGGTTGGGCCTACGAGCAGTACTTC
CDR3: CASSQDGRQGWAYEQYF
J: TRBJ2-7
size: NA
D: TRBD1
V: TRBV3-1

DNA: TGTGCCAGTAGTATTCTTTGGCGAGGGGGGAATCAGCCCCAGCATTTT
CDR3: CASSILWRGGNQPQHF
J: TRBJ1-5
size: many
D: NA
V: TRBV19

DNA: TGCAGTGCTAAGGCAGACTTCTACGAGCAGTACTTC
CDR3: CSAKADFYEQYF
J: TRBJ2-7
size: many
D: NA
V: TRBV20-1

DNA: TGTGCCAGCAGTTACGGCCCTCTCGGCTACGAGCAGTACTTC
CDR3: CASSYGPLGYEQYF
J: TRBJ2-7
size: many
D: NA
V: TRBV6-6

DNA: TGTGCCACCAGCAGAGATTCCGGGGGAGGGGGCGGATTTGGTCGGGATCAGCCCCAGCATTTT
CDR3: CATSRDSGGGGGFGRDQPQHF
J: TRBJ1-5
size: many
D: TRBD1
V: TRBV15

DNA: TGCGCCAGCAGAACTCCTAGCGGGGACGAGACCCAGTACTTC
CDR3: CASRTPSGDETQYF
J: TRBJ2-5
size: once
D: TRBD2
V: TRBV10-2

DNA: TGTGCCAGCAGAGTCAGGGGGCACCGACCACTCAATCAGCCCCAGCATTTT
CDR3: CASRVRGHRPLNQPQHF
J: TRBJ1-5
size: NA
D: TRBD1
V: TRBV7-8

DNA: TGTGCCAGACGAGAGGGCGAGGGTGTCAGCAATCAGCCCCAGCATTTT
CDR3: CARREGEGVSNQPQHF
J: TRBJ1-5
size: NA
D: NA
V: TRBV28

DNA: TGTGCCAGCAGGGGTGAGGGGAGCAATCAGCCCCAGCATTTT
CDR3: CASRGEGSNQPQHF
J: TRBJ1-5
size: NA
D: NA
V: TRBV11-1

DNA: TGCAGTGCCAGAGCGGGTCACTTAACCCAGTACTTC
CDR3: CSARAGHLTQYF
J: TRBJ2-5
size: many
D: NA
V: TRBV20-1

DNA: TGCAGTGCTCGTTCTTCCTATTGGGCCCTCGAGCAGTACTTC
CDR3: CSARSSYWALEQYF
J: TRBJ2-7
size: NA
D: NA
V: TRBV20-1

DNA: TGCAGCGTTGTAAACCCTCACCGGGACACCTACGAGCAGTACTTC
CDR3: CSVVNPHRDTYEQYF
J: TRBJ2-7
size: many
D: NA
V: TRBV29-1

DNA: TGTGCCATCAGTGACAAGTACGAGCAGTACTTC
CDR3: CAISDKYEQYF
J: TRBJ2-7
size: NA
D: NA
V: TRBV10-3

DNA: TGCAGTGCTAGTAGGGACAGGGGCAATTCACCCCTCCACTTT
CDR3: CSASRDRGNSPLHF
J: TRBJ1-6
size: NA
D: TRBD1
V: TRBV20-1

DNA: TGTGCCACCAGCAGAGAAGGGAGGACCCAGCATTTT
CDR3: CATSREGRTQHF
J: TRBJ1-5
size: few
D: NA
V: TRBV15

DNA: TGTGCCAGCAGCCTACAGGGAGGGGTGAAGACCCAGTACTTC
CDR3: CASSLQGGVKTQYF
J: TRBJ2-5
size: many
D: NA
V: TRBV28

DNA: TGTGCCAGCAGCCCCTGGGGTAGCGGCACGGCCTACAATGAGACCCAGTACTTC
CDR3: CASSPWGSGTAYNETQYF
J: TRBJ2-5
size: NA
D: NA
V: TRBV9